These 13 T cell receptor beta chains share one sample of origin, sequenced in a study of T cells in Graves' hyperthyroidism and ophthalmopathy. Amplified regions were TCR beta CDR3 sequences from RNA transcripts. The primer set for the first-round RT-PCR of the TCR CDR3 was HTBI. TCRdb passed the multiplex PCR reads through MiXCR, listing each CDR3 protein once. The sample lists more than 500,000 distinct CDR3 sequences, approximately 15% occurring once. What was sequenced was blood. These receptors came from a woman in her thirties or forties with Graves' ophthalmopathy.

This clonotype occurred a few times. This chain links TRBV12-3 or TRBV12-4 with TRBJ1-1; D is undetermined. Between the trimmed V and J ends, which lost 6 bases and 8 bases, there was a span of 13 bases. The CDR3 spans 12 residues. The CDR3 reads CASRSGALEAFF. In DNA form, the CDR3 reads TGTGCCAGCAGATCAGGAGCACTCGAAGCTTTCTTT.

This sequence joins TRBV11-2 and TRBJ2-3, with 9 bases that match TRBD2. V shed 2 bases and J 2 bases; nucleotides not matched to a gene: 8. The CDR3 extends over 17 amino acids. The germline V gene has CDR1 SGHAT and CDR2 FQNNGV. The CDR3 region is CASSLSISGRITDTQYF. The CDR3 nucleotides read TGTGCCAGCAGCTTAAGTATTAGCGGGAGAATCACAGATACGCAGTATTTT.

This clonotype was counted many times. The gene calls are TRBV15 and TRBJ2-7; D gene unclear. The CDR3 consists of 12 residues. The V end lost 1 base, the J end lost 5 bases, and 6 bases lay between the germline ends. CDR1 and CDR2 (germline): LNHNV, YYDKDF (reference sequence). In DNA form, the CDR3 reads TGTGCCACCAGCAGAGTGGGCAACGAGCAGTACTTC. It translates to CATSRVGNEQYF.

This clonotype was recorded many times. The J gene is TRBJ2-7, the V gene TRBV30, with a weak D call TRBD2 (5 bases). With 0 bases removed from V and 2 bases from J, the gap between germline ends came to 14 bases. Per germline, CDR1 GTSNPN and CDR2 SVGIG (reference sequence). The CDR3 runs 15 residues. The CDR3, as DNA: TGTGCCTGGAGTGTAAGCGGTTGGGTCCCCTACGAGCAGTACTTC. It translates to CAWSVSGWVPYEQYF. The full variable domain, rest sourced from reference TRBV30 and TRBJ2-7, is SQTIHQWPATLVQPVGSPLSLECTVEGTSNPNLYWYRQAAGRGLQLLFYSVGIGQISSEVPQNLSASRPQDRQFILSSKKLLLSDSGFYLCAWSVSGWVPYEQYFGPGTRLTVT.

In its sample, this clonotype was seen many times. The V call is TRBV15, the J call TRBJ1-1, with D maybe TRBD1 (6 bases). V dropped 0 bases and J dropped 4 bases, with 15 bases sitting between them. The CDR3 consists of 16 residues. Germline loops: CDR1 LNHNV, CDR2 YYDKDF (reference sequence). CDR3 sequence reads: CATSRELTGSGTEAFF. Written as DNA, the CDR3 is TGTGCCACCAGCAGAGAGCTTACAGGGTCAGGCACTGAAGCTTTCTTT.

This clonotype has ten or more counts. At one boundary the junction diverges from the germline segment, which might be a read error. The J gene is TRBJ2-2, the V gene TRBV7-3; possibly TRBD1 or TRBD2 for D (6 bases each). The length of the CDR3 is 16 residues. Germline V CDR1 and CDR2: SGHTA, FQGTGA. CDR3 residues: CASSVTGTWRPGELFF. CDR3 coding DNA: TGTGCCAGCAGCGTAACAGGGACTTGGCGTCCCGGGGAGCTGTTTTTT.

The sample holds many counts of this clonotype. The genes are TRBV4-1 and TRBJ2-7; 10 positions agree with TRBD1. The germline CDR1 and CDR2 sequences are MGHRA and YSYEKL. The CDR3 runs to 15 residues. V was clipped by 4 bases and J by 3 bases; unmatched bases: 6. The CDR3 sequence: CASSPRQGAVYEQYF. CDR3 DNA sequence: TGCGCCAGCAGCCCTAGACAGGGGGCGGTCTACGAGCAGTACTTC.

This clonotype was recorded many times. The chain carries TRBV28 and TRBJ2-7; D may correspond to TRBD1 or TRBD2 (6 bases each). The CDR3 loop spans 14 amino acids. Trimming shortened V by 7 bases and J by 2 bases, and 15 bases separated the two germline ends. From germline, CDR1 is MDHEN and CDR2 SYDVKM. The CDR3 protein is CASTLGGTTYEQYF. In DNA form, the CDR3 reads TGTGCCAGCACCCTAGGCGGGACAACCTACGAGCAGTACTTC.

V usage is TRBV5-1 and J usage is TRBJ2-7; possible D gene TRBD1, 6 bases. Germline loops: CDR1 SGHRS, CDR2 YFSETQ. The V and J ends lost 2 bases and 2 bases respectively, with 11 bases between them. The CDR3 consists of 14 residues. This CDR3 is CASSFETGAYEQYF. The DNA of the CDR3 is TGCGCCAGCAGCTTCGAGACAGGAGCCTACGAGCAGTACTTC.

This clonotype appeared many times. V gene TRBV19 combines with J gene TRBJ1-1; D remains ambiguous. Germline-derived CDR1 and CDR2 are LNHDA and SQIVND (reference sequence). V gave up 3 bases and J gave up 5 bases, with 10 bases separating them. The CDR3 totals 13 residues. In nucleotides, the CDR3 is TGTGCCAGTAGTATGCGACAAAAGACTGAAGCTTTCTTT. It is translated as CASSMRQKTEAFF.

This clonotype was observed a handful of times. This chain links TRBV7-9 with TRBJ2-7, with 11 bases fitting TRBD1. The V gene end was trimmed by 1 base and the J gene end by 3 bases; junction bases not matched to a gene: 5. Germline V CDR1 and CDR2: SEHNR, FQNEAQ (reference sequence). CDR3 length: 16 amino acids. CDR3 sequence: CASSLGAGQGDYEQYF. The CDR3 DNA follows: TGTGCCAGCAGCTTAGGTGCGGGACAGGGGGACTACGAGCAGTACTTC.

This clonotype came up many times. The CDR3 is CSVGTGLNTEAFF. The CDR3, as DNA: TGCAGCGTTGGAACAGGGCTTAACACTGAAGCTTTCTTT. The rearrangement links TRBV29-1 to TRBJ1-1; tentative D call: TRBD1 (6 bases). The CDR3 runs 13 residues. Per germline, CDR1 SQVTM and CDR2 ANQGSEA. V shed 4 bases and J shed 2 bases, with 11 bases lying between them. Complete variable domain (other parts from reference TRBV29-1 and TRBJ1-1): SAVISQKPSRDICQRGTSLTIQCQVDSQVTMMFWYRQQPGQSLTLIATANQGSEATYESGFVIDKFPISRPNLTFSTLTVSNMSPEDSSIYLCSVGTGLNTEAFFGQGTRLTVV.

This clonotype has ten or more counts. This chain uses TRBV12-3 or TRBV12-4 with TRBJ1-1; no firm D call. The V end was cut by 0 bases, the J end by 1 base, with 15 bases between. This CDR3 spans 17 amino acids. CDR3 bases: TGTGCCAGCAGTTTAGCGTTCGCTTCGCTGGGGAACACTGAAGCTTTCTTT. Amino acid sequence: CASSLAFASLGNTEAFF.